A selection of T cell receptor beta chains follows, all from one sample in a study of shared T cell receptors in the human thymus. The assay was immunoSEQ multiplex PCR, and TCRdb's table has in-frame clones only and misses some. Of some 640,000 clones listed, about 87% are singletons. The data were also submitted as part of a second study, on human thymus T cells.

Material for sequencing was thymocytes. Source of these receptors: a boy in the first two years of life with a congenital heart defect. CDR3s include the opening cysteine and the closing phenylalanine or tryptophan. The order of the fields is J gene, clone size, D gene, V gene, CDR3 protein, CDR3 DNA. A D gene is named only where the DNA matches it firmly. Clone size is stated in some rows and not others, as once, few, many or a class when expanded.

J gene: TRBJ2-1; clone size: -; D gene: TRBD2; V gene: TRBV9; CDR3 protein: CASSVDRLSGGSYNEQFF; CDR3 DNA: TGTGCCAGCAGCGTAGATCGGCTGAGCGGGGGATCCTACAATGAGCAGTTCTTC
J gene: TRBJ1-6; clone size: -; D gene: TRBD1; V gene: TRBV11-3; CDR3 protein: CASSLGQGSTNSPLHF; CDR3 DNA: TGTGCCAGCAGCTTAGGACAGGGAAGTACGAATTCACCCCTCCACTTT
J gene: TRBJ1-1; clone size: once; D gene: -; V gene: TRBV10-3; CDR3 protein: CATQGGNTEAFF; CDR3 DNA: TGTGCCACGCAGGGTGGGAACACTGAAGCTTTCTTT
J gene: TRBJ2-3; clone size: -; D gene: -; V gene: TRBV5-4; CDR3 protein: CASSCPGQGSGRRFTDTQYF; CDR3 DNA: TGTGCCAGCAGTTGTCCGGGACAGGGTAGCGGGAGACGGTTCACAGATACGCAGTATTTT
J gene: TRBJ2-7; clone size: once; D gene: -; V gene: TRBV7-3; CDR3 protein: CASSLNPVGGEQYF; CDR3 DNA: TGTGCCAGCAGCTTAAACCCGGTCGGGGGCGAGCAGTACTTC
J gene: TRBJ1-3; clone size: -; D gene: TRBD1; V gene: TRBV14; CDR3 protein: CASSQGQRTGNTIYF; CDR3 DNA: TGTGCCAGCAGCCAGGGACAGCGGACTGGAAACACCATATATTTT
J gene: TRBJ2-7; clone size: -; D gene: TRBD1; V gene: TRBV2; CDR3 protein: CASRPTGGNEQYF; CDR3 DNA: TGTGCCAGCAGGCCCACAGGGGGCAACGAGCAGTACTTC
J gene: TRBJ2-3; clone size: once; D gene: TRBD2; V gene: TRBV5-6; CDR3 protein: CASAGKGSGGPSTDTQYF; CDR3 DNA: TGTGCCAGCGCCGGGAAGGGTAGCGGGGGCCCTAGCACAGATACGCAGTATTTT
J gene: TRBJ2-3; clone size: -; D gene: -; V gene: TRBV4-3; CDR3 protein: CASSRVSGHTDTQYF; CDR3 DNA: TGCGCCAGCAGCCGAGTAAGCGGTCACACAGATACGCAGTATTTT
J gene: TRBJ2-7; clone size: -; D gene: TRBD1; V gene: TRBV2; CDR3 protein: CASSVTGGFSYEQYF; CDR3 DNA: TGTGCCAGCAGTGTTACAGGGGGATTTTCCTACGAGCAGTACTTC
J gene: TRBJ2-5; clone size: once; D gene: TRBD2; V gene: TRBV4-2; CDR3 protein: CASSQDAERGRQETQYF; CDR3 DNA: TGTGCCAGCAGCCAAGACGCCGAGCGGGGTCGACAAGAGACCCAGTACTTC
J gene: TRBJ1-2; clone size: -; D gene: TRBD1; V gene: TRBV4-3; CDR3 protein: CASSRLQGTGGYTGYTF; CDR3 DNA: TGCGCCAGCAGCCGGCTCCAAGGGACAGGGGGCTACACCGGCTACACCTTC
J gene: TRBJ2-1; clone size: -; D gene: -; V gene: TRBV28; CDR3 protein: CASSFWRETYNEQFF; CDR3 DNA: TGTGCCAGCAGTTTTTGGCGGGAAACCTACAATGAGCAGTTCTTC
J gene: TRBJ2-3; clone size: -; D gene: -; V gene: TRBV29-1; CDR3 protein: CSPTVGDTQYF; CDR3 DNA: TGCAGCCCTACGGTCGGGGATACGCAGTATTTT
J gene: TRBJ2-2; clone size: -; D gene: TRBD1; V gene: TRBV28; CDR3 protein: CASTVNGQAGINTGELFF; CDR3 DNA: TGTGCCAGCACCGTTAACGGACAGGCGGGTATTAACACCGGGGAGCTGTTTTTT
J gene: TRBJ2-5; clone size: -; D gene: TRBD2; V gene: TRBV14; CDR3 protein: CASSQEVLAGGETQYF; CDR3 DNA: TGTGCCAGCAGCCAAGAGGTCCTAGCGGGAGGAGAGACCCAGTACTTC
J gene: TRBJ1-1; clone size: once; D gene: -; V gene: TRBV7-9; CDR3 protein: CASSSIRRGPVPNTEAFF; CDR3 DNA: TGTGCCAGCAGCTCAATAAGGCGGGGTCCCGTGCCGAACACTGAAGCTTTCTTT
J gene: TRBJ2-3; clone size: -; D gene: -; V gene: TRBV28; CDR3 protein: CASREKRPTTDTQYF; CDR3 DNA: TGTGCCAGCAGGGAAAAGCGGCCAACAACAGATACGCAGTATTTT
J gene: TRBJ2-1; clone size: -; D gene: TRBD1; V gene: TRBV6-6; CDR3 protein: CASQDRGNEQFF; CDR3 DNA: TGTGCCAGCCAAGACAGGGGCAATGAGCAGTTCTTC
J gene: TRBJ2-4; clone size: -; D gene: TRBD2; V gene: TRBV5-4; CDR3 protein: CASSLGLAEAKNIQYF; CDR3 DNA: TGTGCCAGCAGCTTAGGACTAGCGGAAGCCAAAAACATTCAGTACTTC
J gene: TRBJ1-1; clone size: -; D gene: TRBD1; V gene: TRBV5-1; CDR3 protein: CASTRGSVPGQSLMNTEAFF; CDR3 DNA: TGCGCCAGCACCCGGGGGTCCGTTCCGGGACAGAGCCTCATGAACACTGAAGCTTTCTTT
J gene: TRBJ1-3; clone size: -; D gene: TRBD1; V gene: TRBV28; CDR3 protein: CASSRDSILLFGNTIYF; CDR3 DNA: TGTGCCAGCAGCCGGGACAGTATCCTGCTGTTTGGAAACACCATATATTTT
J gene: TRBJ2-7; clone size: -; D gene: -; V gene: TRBV10-3; CDR3 protein: CAIGRDGIDEQYF; CDR3 DNA: TGTGCCATCGGGCGGGACGGGATAGACGAGCAGTACTTC
J gene: TRBJ1-5; clone size: -; D gene: -; V gene: TRBV15; CDR3 protein: CATSRDKGEWNQPQHF; CDR3 DNA: TGTGCCACCAGCAGAGATAAGGGGGAGTGGAATCAGCCCCAGCATTTT
J gene: TRBJ2-2; clone size: -; D gene: -; V gene: TRBV7-2; CDR3 protein: CASSFGPTIGAGELFF; CDR3 DNA: TGTGCCAGCAGCTTCGGACCGACGATAGGGGCCGGGGAGCTGTTTTTT
J gene: TRBJ2-3; clone size: -; D gene: TRBD2; V gene: TRBV12-5; CDR3 protein: CASGLFPELAGNPDTQYF; CDR3 DNA: TGTGCTAGTGGTTTGTTCCCCGAACTAGCGGGAAACCCAGATACGCAGTATTTT
J gene: TRBJ1-5; clone size: -; D gene: TRBD1; V gene: TRBV6-1; CDR3 protein: CASSDTGGLNQPQHF; CDR3 DNA: TGTGCCAGCAGTGATACAGGGGGCCTCAATCAGCCCCAGCATTTT
J gene: TRBJ1-1; clone size: -; D gene: TRBD1; V gene: TRBV27; CDR3 protein: CASSRKQGAWVTEAFF; CDR3 DNA: TGTGCCAGCAGTAGAAAACAGGGGGCGTGGGTCACTGAAGCTTTCTTT
J gene: TRBJ1-2; clone size: -; D gene: TRBD1; V gene: TRBV5-8; CDR3 protein: CASSPTGGPNYGYTF; CDR3 DNA: TGTGCCAGCAGCCCGACAGGGGGTCCTAACTATGGCTACACCTTC
J gene: TRBJ1-5; clone size: -; D gene: -; V gene: TRBV10-2; CDR3 protein: CASSDSGHAHQPQHF; CDR3 DNA: TGCGCCAGCAGTGATTCGGGACACGCTCATCAGCCCCAGCATTTT
J gene: TRBJ1-5; clone size: -; D gene: -; V gene: TRBV5-5; CDR3 protein: CASSLGFSGEGHQPQHF; CDR3 DNA: TGTGCCAGCAGCTTGGGATTTTCAGGAGAGGGTCATCAGCCCCAGCATTTT
J gene: TRBJ2-1; clone size: -; D gene: TRBD2; V gene: TRBV25-1; CDR3 protein: CASSGGRGYEQFF; CDR3 DNA: TGTGCCAGCAGTGGAGGGCGGGGGTATGAGCAGTTCTTC
J gene: TRBJ2-1; clone size: -; D gene: TRBD2; V gene: TRBV19; CDR3 protein: CASRTNQAGDYNEQFF; CDR3 DNA: TGTGCCAGTAGAACTAACCAAGCGGGAGACTACAATGAGCAGTTCTTC
J gene: TRBJ2-7; clone size: -; D gene: TRBD1; V gene: TRBV6-1; CDR3 protein: CASRTGGPYEQYF; CDR3 DNA: TGTGCCAGCCGGACAGGGGGACCCTACGAGCAGTACTTC
J gene: TRBJ2-7; clone size: -; D gene: -; V gene: TRBV30; CDR3 protein: CAWSPGVTPYGQYF; CDR3 DNA: TGTGCCTGGAGCCCGGGGGTCACCCCCTACGGGCAGTACTTC
J gene: TRBJ1-3; clone size: -; D gene: -; V gene: TRBV2; CDR3 protein: CASRQLLAGNTIYF; CDR3 DNA: TGTGCCAGCAGACAGTTGCTCGCTGGAAACACCATATATTTT
J gene: TRBJ2-2; clone size: -; D gene: -; V gene: TRBV11-3; CDR3 protein: CASSYQGPMNTGELFF; CDR3 DNA: TGTGCCAGCAGCTACCAGGGCCCTATGAACACCGGGGAGCTGTTTTTT
J gene: TRBJ2-3; clone size: -; D gene: -; V gene: TRBV19; CDR3 protein: CASSLTGRIDTQYF; CDR3 DNA: TGTGCCAGTAGTTTGACAGGTCGGATCGATACGCAGTATTTT
J gene: TRBJ2-7; clone size: -; D gene: -; V gene: TRBV27; CDR3 protein: CASSSNYEQYF; CDR3 DNA: TGTGCCAGCAGTTCTAACTACGAGCAGTACTTC
J gene: TRBJ2-2; clone size: -; D gene: TRBD2; V gene: TRBV9; CDR3 protein: CASSLRRGLAGEDGGELFF; CDR3 DNA: TGTGCCAGCAGCCTACGACGGGGACTAGCGGGAGAGGATGGCGGGGAGCTGTTTTTT
J gene: TRBJ1-4; clone size: -; D gene: TRBD1; V gene: TRBV28; CDR3 protein: CASSLLTGVTVATNEKLFF; CDR3 DNA: TGTGCCAGCAGTTTATTGACAGGGGTAACGGTGGCAACTAATGAAAAACTGTTTTTT
J gene: TRBJ2-7; clone size: -; D gene: TRBD1; V gene: TRBV7-9; CDR3 protein: CASSPGRQGPYEQYF; CDR3 DNA: TGTGCCAGCAGCCCAGGACGACAGGGCCCCTACGAGCAGTACTTC
J gene: TRBJ2-3; clone size: -; D gene: -; V gene: TRBV18; CDR3 protein: CASSPSEGEGLDTQYF; CDR3 DNA: TGTGCCAGCTCACCCTCCGAGGGGGAGGGCCTGGATACGCAGTATTTT